Below, 11 T cell receptor beta chains from the same sample are listed, as sequenced in a study of CD8+ T cells in alopecia areata. Indicated treatment: oral pan-JAK inhibitor, 5-10 mg twice daily. TCR sequencing used cDNA made by reverse transcription of extracted RNA. The data were produced by immunoSEQ multiplex PCR, yet TCRdb's version contains in-frame clones alone and is incomplete. This sample carries 90,000 to 150,000 clones, 53% of them seen once, and the ten largest clones take 0.46%. The sample in question was CD4+ T cells sorted from blood, obtained at week 4, from a patient treated with tofacitinib. All receptors derive from a human donor with alopecia areata.

The rearrangement joins TRBV30 to TRBJ1-2, with 7 bases identical to TRBD1. The germline gives CDR1 GTSNPN, CDR2 SVGIG (reference sequence). V lost 2 bases, J lost 5 bases, and 8 bases stayed unmatched. The CDR3 spans 14 residues. The CDR3 sequence is CAWSKGTASYGYTF. The DNA for the CDR3 is TGTGCCTGGAGTAAGGGGACAGCTTCATATGGCTACACCTTC.

Only one count was recorded for this clone. The chain carries TRBV7-9 and TRBJ1-5, with 7 bases matching TRBD1. The CDR3 consists of 16 residues. Germline V CDR1 and CDR2: SEHNR, FQNEAQ (reference sequence). Trimming took 0 bases from V and 0 from J; bases not matched to a gene: 2. CDR3 sequence (DNA): TGTGCCAGCAGCTTAGCGGGACAGCTTAGCAATCAGCCCCAGCATTTT. Amino acid sequence: CASSLAGQLSNQPQHF.

The chain is built from TRBV14 and TRBJ2-5; D is ambiguous. With 0 bases removed from V and 7 bases from J, the gap between germline ends came to 9 bases. Per the germline V gene, CDR1 is SGHDN and CDR2 is FVKESK. The CDR3 spans 13 residues. CDR3 sequence (DNA): TGTGCCAGCAGCCAAGATAGGTGGATGACCCAGTACTTC. It is translated as CASSQDRWMTQYF.

The CDR3 DNA reads TGCGCCAGCAGCTTGGATGGACACACTGAAGCTTTCTTT. Protein product: CASSLDGHTEAFF. The V call is TRBV5-1, the J call TRBJ1-1; the D is unclear. This CDR3 region has 13 residues. From germline, CDR1 is SGHRS and CDR2 YFSETQ. Trimming left V 0 bases short and J 3 bases short, with 6 bases between.

The chain couples TRBV5-6 to TRBJ2-3; weak D call: TRBD2 (5 bases). The CDR3 length is 14 residues. Germline CDR1 is SGHDT and CDR2 is YYEEEE. Trimming removed 3 bases at V and 1 base at J, with 9 bases between. The CDR3 DNA reads TGTGCCAGCAGCTGGAATAGCGGCACAGATACGCAGTATTTT. Protein product: CASSWNSGTDTQYF. Full variable domain (rest looked up from reference TRBV5-6 and TRBJ2-3): DAGVTQSPTHLIKTRGQQVTLRCSPKSGHDTVSWYQQALGQGPQFIFQYYEEEERQRGNFPDRFSGHQFPNYSSELNVNALLLGDSALYLCASSWNSGTDTQYFGPGTRLTVL.

This clone was seen more than once but under ten times. V gene TRBV29-1 combines with J gene TRBJ2-1; D might be TRBD2 (6 bases). With 6 bases removed from V and 9 bases from J, the gap between germline ends came to 9 bases. The CDR3 is made up of 10 amino acids. CDR1 and CDR2 (germline): SQVTM, ANQGSEA. DNA for the CDR3: TGCAGCGTGGAGGGTAGTGAGCAGTTCTTC. Protein: CSVEGSEQFF.

The chain links TRBV6-6 to TRBJ1-1; D is undetermined. The V gene's germline CDR1 is MNHNY and CDR2 SVGAGI (reference sequence). V lost 6 bases and J 8 bases, leaving 10 bases between the germline ends. The CDR3 loop spans 11 amino acids. Here the CDR3 DNA reads TGTGCCAGCAGCCCCACAGAGGAAGCTTTCTTT. Protein sequence: CASSPTEEAFF.

The chain joins TRBV29-1 to TRBJ2-2; D is possibly TRBD1 (6 bases). CDR3 length: 13 amino acids. The ends were cut back, 7 bases at V and 3 bases at J, with 12 bases in the middle. CDR1 is SQVTM and CDR2 is ANQGSEA in the germline V gene. CDR3 in amino acids: CSGRQDYTGELFF. The CDR3 DNA reads TGCAGCGGACGACAGGATTACACCGGGGAGCTGTTTTTT.

V and J are TRBV25-1 and TRBJ1-2; no firm D call. V was cut by 2 bases and J by 2 bases, with 12 bases left in between. The V gene's germline CDR1 is MGHDK and CDR2 SYGVNS. CDR3 length: 15 amino acids. CDR3 protein: CASSEAGIPNYGYTF. The CDR3 bases are TGTGCCAGCAGTGAAGCGGGCATTCCCAACTATGGCTACACCTTC.

CDR3 in DNA: TGTGCCAGCAGTTCAGGATGGGGGCGGGTTAACACTGAAGCTTTCTTT. Its protein is CASSSGWGRVNTEAFF. The rearrangement links TRBV27 to TRBJ1-1; D may be TRBD1 (6 bases). V lost 4 bases, J lost 2 bases, and 17 bases lay in between. The germline gives CDR1 MNHEY, CDR2 SMNVEV (reference sequence). The CDR3 contains 16 residues.

This clone came up a few times. The chain couples TRBV29-1 to TRBJ2-1; D possibly corresponds to TRBD2 (6 bases). The length of the CDR3 is 13 residues. The V gene's germline CDR1 is SQVTM and CDR2 ANQGSEA. V was shortened by 4 bases and J by 0 bases, with 7 bases between the two germline ends. The CDR3 region is CSVVGSSYNEQFF. The CDR3 DNA reads TGCAGCGTTGTCGGGAGCTCCTACAATGAGCAGTTCTTC.